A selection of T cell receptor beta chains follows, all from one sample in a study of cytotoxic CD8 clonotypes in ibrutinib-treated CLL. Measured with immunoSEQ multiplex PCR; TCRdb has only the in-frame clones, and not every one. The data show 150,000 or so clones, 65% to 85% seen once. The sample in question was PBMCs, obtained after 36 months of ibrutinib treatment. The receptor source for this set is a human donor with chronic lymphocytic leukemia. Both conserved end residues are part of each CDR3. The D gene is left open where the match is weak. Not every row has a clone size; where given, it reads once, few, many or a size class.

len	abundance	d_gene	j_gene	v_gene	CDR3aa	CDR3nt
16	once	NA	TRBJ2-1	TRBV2	CASSEPAMGSYNEQFF	TGTGCCAGCAGTGAACCAGCGATGGGTTCCTACAATGAGCAGTTCTTC
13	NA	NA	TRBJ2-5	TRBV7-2	CASSPGSSRAQYF	TGTGCCAGCAGCCCCGGGTCCTCACGGGCCCAGTACTTC
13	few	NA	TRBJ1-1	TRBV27	CASSLARVTEAFF	TGTGCCAGCAGTTTGGCCAGGGTGACTGAAGCTTTCTTT
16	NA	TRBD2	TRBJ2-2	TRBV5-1	CASSKGTSGPTGELFF	TGCGCCAGCAGCAAAGGGACTAGCGGGCCCACCGGGGAGCTGTTTTTT
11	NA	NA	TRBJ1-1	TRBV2	CASSRTAEAFF	TGTGCCAGCAGTCGGACCGCTGAAGCTTTCTTT
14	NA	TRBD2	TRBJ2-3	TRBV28	CAVPLGTNPDTQYF	TGTGCCGTCCCCCTGGGGACTAACCCAGATACGCAGTATTTT
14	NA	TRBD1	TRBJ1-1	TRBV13	CASSEGQGVAEAFF	TGTGCCAGCAGCGAAGGACAGGGAGTCGCTGAAGCTTTCTTT
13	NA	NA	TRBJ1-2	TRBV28	CASSLPTGRGYTF	TGTGCCAGCAGCCTACCGACAGGCCGGGGCTACACCTTC
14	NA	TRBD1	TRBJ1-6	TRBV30	CAWNRDSYNSPLHF	TGTGCCTGGAACCGGGACAGCTATAATTCACCCCTCCACTTT
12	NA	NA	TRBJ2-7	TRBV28	CASTGTRYEQYF	TGTGCCAGCACAGGGACAAGGTACGAGCAGTACTTC
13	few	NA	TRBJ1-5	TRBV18	CASSPSPIQPQHF	TGTGCCAGCTCACCATCACCCATCCAGCCCCAGCATTTT
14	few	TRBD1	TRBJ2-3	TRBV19	CASTPTGGTDTQYF	TGTGCCAGTACCCCGACAGGGGGCACAGATACGCAGTATTTT
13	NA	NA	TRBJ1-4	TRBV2	CASSGRSNEKLFF	TGTGCCAGCAGTGGGAGGTCAAATGAAAAACTGTTTTTT
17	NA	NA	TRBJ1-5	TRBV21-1	CASSKEEWQGGDQPQHF	TGTGCCAGCAGCAAAGAGGAATGGCAGGGGGGGGATCAGCCCCAGCATTTT
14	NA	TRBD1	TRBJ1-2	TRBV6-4	CASSEQGNGYGYTF	TGTGCCAGCAGTGAACAGGGGAATGGCTATGGCTACACCTTC
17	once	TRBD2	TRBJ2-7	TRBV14	CASSPTMVAGGPGEQYF	TGTGCCAGCAGCCCCACCATGGTAGCGGGAGGGCCGGGCGAGCAGTACTTC
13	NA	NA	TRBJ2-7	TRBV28	CASSLRAPNEQYF	TGTGCCAGCAGCCTTCGTGCGCCAAACGAGCAGTACTTC
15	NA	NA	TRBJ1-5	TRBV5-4	CASSLDRGPNQPQHF	TGTGCCAGCAGTTTGGACAGAGGGCCCAATCAGCCCCAGCATTTT
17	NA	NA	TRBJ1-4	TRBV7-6	CASRPGTDRAANEKLFF	TGTGCCAGCAGGCCGGGTACAGACCGGGCGGCTAATGAAAAACTGTTTTTT
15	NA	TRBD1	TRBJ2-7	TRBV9	CASSVGTGALYEQYF	TGTGCCAGCAGCGTAGGGACAGGGGCCCTCTACGAGCAGTACTTC
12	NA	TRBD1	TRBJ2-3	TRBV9	CASSARGDTQYF	TGTGCCAGCAGCGCCAGGGGGGATACGCAGTATTTT
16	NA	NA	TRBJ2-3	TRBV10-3	CAISESVVGYTDTQYF	TGTGCCATCAGTGAGTCCGTCGTAGGGTACACAGATACGCAGTATTTT